These 19 T cell receptor beta chains were sequenced from one sample in a study of T cell changes during pregnancy in multiple sclerosis. Sequencing was performed with immunoSEQ multiplex PCR; in TCRdb, only in-frame clones are kept and a portion is missing. This table has tens of thousands of clones, roughly 93% appearing once. Here the sequenced sample was CD8+ T cells from peripheral blood mononuclear cells, taken in the first trimester of pregnancy. These TCRs come from a female donor with multiple sclerosis, enrolled in a pregnancy study.

J is TRBJ1-4 and V is TRBV5-1; 9 positions agree with TRBD1. The trim removed 0 bases at V and 3 bases at J, leaving 9 bases unmatched. The CDR3 is 18 amino acids. CDR1 SGHRS and CDR2 YFSETQ come from the germline V gene. CDR3 amino acids: CASSLGLIQGAPNEKLFF. The CDR3 DNA is TGCGCCAGCAGCTTGGGCCTTATACAGGGGGCACCTAATGAAAAACTGTTTTTT.

This chain uses TRBV9 with TRBJ1-3; 12 nucleotides line up with TRBD1. This CDR3 has 19 amino acids. The ends lost 2 bases at V and 0 bases at J; junction bases unmatched: 9. Germline V CDR1 and CDR2: SGDLS, YYNGEE. This CDR3 is CASSVSGQGALSSGNTIYF. CDR3 nucleotide sequence: TGTGCCAGCAGCGTGTCGGGACAGGGGGCTTTGAGCTCTGGAAACACCATATATTTT.

The J gene is TRBJ1-4, the V gene TRBV7-9; maybe TRBD1 (6 bases). Trimming pared 5 bases from V and 0 bases from J, leaving 16 bases between. The CDR3 is 17 residues long. CDR1 and CDR2 from the germline V gene are SEHNR and FQNEAQ (reference sequence). CDR3 sequence (DNA): TGTGCCAGCAGCCCGACTCCAGGGGTGGCAACTAATGAAAAACTGTTTTTT. Residues: CASSPTPGVATNEKLFF.

This chain uses TRBV9 with TRBJ1-2, with D perhaps matching TRBD1 (6 bases). There are 14 residues in the CDR3. The ends were cut back, 0 bases at V and 7 bases at J, with 13 bases in the middle. Germline V CDR1 and CDR2: SGDLS, YYNGEE. This CDR3 is CASSVVAGASGYTF. The CDR3 coding sequence is TGTGCCAGCAGCGTAGTTGCAGGGGCTTCTGGCTACACCTTC.

The rearrangement links TRBV7-9 to TRBJ2-1; TRBD2 is a possible D gene (7 bases). Germline CDR1 reads SEHNR; CDR2 reads FQNEAQ (reference sequence). The CDR3 length is 15 residues. V was cut by 5 bases and J by 6 bases, with 17 bases left in between. DNA of the CDR3: TGTGCCAGCAGCCCCCGAGGGGGGGCGGGCAATGAGCAGTTCTTC. Amino acids: CASSPRGGAGNEQFF.

The chain employs TRBV4-1 and TRBJ2-1, with 10 bases matching TRBD1. The CDR3 runs to 17 residues. J lost 4 bases, V lost 0 bases, and 6 bases had no gene match. Germline CDR1 MGHRA, CDR2 YSYEKL. For the CDR3, the DNA is TGCGCCAGCAGCCAAGATCTGGGACAGGGGAGTTACAATGAGCAGTTCTTC. Its protein is CASSQDLGQGSYNEQFF.

This rearrangement joins TRBV27 to TRBJ2-2; 7 bases align to TRBD2. The germline CDR1 and CDR2 sequences are MNHEY and SMNVEV (reference sequence). This CDR3 is built from 14 residues. The trim removed 8 bases at V and 5 bases at J, leaving 8 bases unmatched. The CDR3 protein is CASSQGGPTGELFF. The CDR3 bases are TGTGCCAGCTCCCAGGGAGGGCCGACCGGGGAGCTGTTTTTT.

The chain couples TRBV4-1 to TRBJ1-4, with TRBD1 identical over 9 bases. The CDR3 extends over 15 amino acids. V shed 4 bases and J 16 bases; nucleotides not matched to a gene: 16. CDR1 and CDR2 from the germline V gene are MGHRA and YSYEKL. CDR3 sequence: CASSPTGTGFDLWFF. CDR3 nucleotide sequence: TGCGCCAGCAGCCCGACCGGGACAGGGTTCGATTTATGGTTTTTT.

The chain is built from TRBV27 and TRBJ2-1; D is ambiguous. V lost 1 base and J 6 bases, leaving 13 bases between the germline ends. This CDR3 has 15 amino acids. CDR1 is MNHEY and CDR2 is SMNVEV in the germline V gene (reference sequence). This CDR3 is CASSLFGPGLNEQFF. The CDR3 region has the DNA TGTGCCAGCAGTTTATTCGGCCCGGGTCTCAATGAGCAGTTCTTC.

The genes are TRBV27 and TRBJ2-1, with 13 bases that match TRBD2. CDR1 is MNHEY and CDR2 is SMNVEV in the germline V gene (reference sequence). The CDR3 totals 15 residues. V lost 5 bases, J lost 8 bases, and 6 bases stayed unmatched. CDR3 sequence reads: CASSRGLAGVDEQFF. For the CDR3, the DNA is TGTGCCAGCAGTCGAGGACTAGCGGGAGTAGATGAGCAGTTCTTC.

V gene TRBV7-8 combines with J gene TRBJ2-7; 7 bases match TRBD2. CDR1 is SGHVS and CDR2 is FQNEAQ in the germline V gene. J lost 3 bases, V lost 5 bases, and 10 bases had no gene match. The CDR3 totals 15 residues. The CDR3 DNA sequence: TGTGCCAGCAGCCCTCCCCTGACTAGCAGCTACGAGCAGTACTTC. Protein product: CASSPPLTSSYEQYF.

V and J are TRBV2 and TRBJ1-1, with D possibly TRBD1 on 6 matching bases. The CDR3 length is 14 residues. V was pared by 3 bases and J by 5 bases, with 13 bases between. The germline V gene has CDR1 SNHLY and CDR2 FYNNEI. CDR3 residues: CASSDNRGATEAFF. DNA of the CDR3: TGTGCCAGCAGTGATAACCGGGGGGCGACTGAAGCTTTCTTT.

As DNA, the CDR3 is TGTGCCAGCAGCTTAGCTGGACAGGGTACTTCCACCCTCCACTTT. Its translation is CASSLAGQGTSTLHF. V gene TRBV7-8 combines with J gene TRBJ1-6, with 8 nucleotides matching TRBD1. This CDR3 comprises 15 residues. Germline values: CDR1 SGHVS, CDR2 FQNEAQ. V dropped 0 bases and J dropped 14; count of bases not matched to a gene: 9.

The V call is TRBV6-5, the J call TRBJ1-1; tentatively, D is TRBD1 (6 bases). V was clipped by 5 bases and J by 4 bases, with 11 bases between them. The V gene's germline CDR1 is MNHEY and CDR2 SVGAGI. The CDR3 runs to 13 residues. The CDR3: CASSLGGVTEAFF. CDR3 nucleotides: TGTGCCAGCAGTCTTGGGGGCGTCACTGAAGCTTTCTTT.

The chain is built from TRBV7-7 and TRBJ2-1, with D possibly matching TRBD1 (5 bases). From germline, CDR1 is SSHAT and CDR2 FNYEAQ (reference sequence). V lost 2 bases and J lost 0, with 11 bases in between. The CDR3 consists of 16 residues. CDR3 in amino acids: CASSLLTESSYNEQFF. The CDR3 bases are TGTGCCAGCAGCTTATTGACAGAGAGCTCCTACAATGAGCAGTTCTTC.

This clone was observed a single time. The J gene is TRBJ2-7, the V gene TRBV7-9, with 13 bases matching TRBD2. CDR1 is SEHNR, CDR2 FQNEAQ, per germline (reference sequence). There are 17 residues in the CDR3. V dropped 5 bases and J dropped 2; count of bases not matched to a gene: 9. DNA of the CDR3: TGTGCCAGCAGCCTAAACACTGGACTAGCGGGGGCCTACGAGCAGTACTTC. Translation gives CASSLNTGLAGAYEQYF.

The chain couples TRBV9 to TRBJ2-1, with TRBD2 matching 7 bases. The CDR3 contains 14 residues. V lost 3 bases to trimming and J lost 4 bases; unmatched junction nucleotides: 4. Germline V gene lookup returns CDR1 SGDLS and CDR2 YYNGEE. CDR3: CASSGGGDYNEQFF. Here the CDR3 DNA reads TGTGCCAGCAGCGGGGGGGGAGATTACAATGAGCAGTTCTTC.

This chain joins TRBV29-1 and TRBJ2-2, with D maybe TRBD1 (5 bases). This CDR3 spans 13 amino acids. CDR1 and CDR2 from the germline V gene are SQVTM and ANQGSEA. V dropped 4 bases and J dropped 7 bases, with 13 bases sitting between them. CDR3 loop: CSVGNIGDGELFF. The CDR3 coding sequence is TGCAGCGTTGGGAACATAGGGGACGGGGAGCTGTTTTTT.

The genes are TRBV7-6 and TRBJ1-6; 7 positions match TRBD1. The germline V gene encodes CDR1 SGHVS and CDR2 FNYEAQ. The length of the CDR3 is 18 residues. V dropped 4 bases and J dropped 1; count of bases not matched to a gene: 10. DNA of the CDR3: TGTGCCAGCAGCTCTTACAGGGGCTTAGGGTCCTATAATTCACCCCTCCACTTT. It is translated as CASSSYRGLGSYNSPLHF.